One sample yielded the 26 T cell receptor beta chains listed below, sequenced in a study of OX40 agonist ivuxolimab in advanced cancers. Generated by immunoSEQ multiplex PCR, the TCRdb table keeps only in-frame clones and is missing some. The repertoire includes under 95,000 clones, under 95% of them detected once, and around 8.7% sits in the top ten. This specimen consisted of CD4+ or CD8+ T cells sorted from blood, obtained in a trial of the OX40 agonist ivuxolimab. These receptors originate from an adult with an advanced solid tumor such as melanoma, head and neck, liver or kidney cancer.

V usage is TRBV7-6 and J usage is TRBJ2-1; 7 bases align to TRBD2. V dropped 5 bases and J dropped 10; count of bases not matched to a gene: 8. CDR1 is SGHVS, CDR2 FNYEAQ, per germline. CDR3 length: 13 amino acids. The CDR3 region has the DNA TGTGCCAGCAGCGTTACGGGAGGTAGGGAGCAGTTCTTC. Translation gives CASSVTGGREQFF.

This clone was seen more than once but under ten times. V gene TRBV10-3 combines with J gene TRBJ2-7; D is ambiguous. CDR1 and CDR2 from the germline V gene are ENHRY and SYGVKD. V was shortened by 0 bases and J by 1 base, with 7 bases between the two germline ends. CDR3 length: 14 amino acids. CDR3 nucleotide sequence: TGTGCCATCAGTGAGTCGAGTGGGTCCTACGAGCAGTACTTC. Translation: CAISESSGSYEQYF.

The V gene is TRBV2, the J gene TRBJ1-4; D remains ambiguous. The CDR3 contains 15 residues. Germline V gene data show CDR1 as SNHLY and CDR2 as FYNNEI. V lost 7 bases and J lost 0, with 12 bases in between. The CDR3 sequence: CASMERTTTNEKLFF. CDR3 in DNA: TGTGCCAGCATGGAGAGAACAACAACTAATGAAAAACTGTTTTTT.

This clone was seen a single time. In nucleotides, the CDR3 is TGTGCCAGCAGCCAAAGCCGAACCTACGAGCAGTACTTC. Amino acid sequence: CASSQSRTYEQYF. V and J are TRBV7-2 and TRBJ2-7, with D hard to call. The ends were cut back, 5 bases at V and 2 bases at J, with 10 bases in the middle. Germline V gene sequence: CDR1 SGHTA, CDR2 FQGNSA. The CDR3 is made up of 13 amino acids.

This chain joins TRBV5-4 and TRBJ2-7, with TRBD2 matching over 11 bases. Germline assignment: CDR1 SGHNT and CDR2 YYREEE (reference sequence). The CDR3 runs to 15 residues. V shed 2 bases and J 5 bases; nucleotides not matched to a gene: 6. The CDR3 here is CASSFTSGRGDEQYF. The CDR3 nucleotides are TGTGCCAGCAGCTTCACTAGCGGGAGAGGGGACGAGCAGTACTTC.

The rearrangement joins TRBV27 to TRBJ1-5; a possible D gene is TRBD1 (5 bases). This CDR3 is built from 14 residues. The V end lost 3 bases, the J end lost 3 bases, and 9 bases lay between the germline ends. Germline V lookup: CDR1 MNHEY, CDR2 SMNVEV (reference sequence). The CDR3 DNA sequence: TGTGCCAGCAGTTTTAGGGGCCTCAATCAGCCCCAGCATTTT. Its protein product is CASSFRGLNQPQHF.

The rearrangement links TRBV4-2 to TRBJ2-1; D might be TRBD2 (5 bases). CDR3 size: 17 residues. CDR1 and CDR2 from the germline V gene are LGHNA and YNFKEQ. V dropped 0 bases and J dropped 0 bases, with 12 bases sitting between them. The CDR3 DNA follows: TGTGCCAGCAGCCAAGATCTGAGGGCAGCCTCCTACAATGAGCAGTTCTTC. Translated, it gives CASSQDLRAASYNEQFF.

CDR3: CAWSEEGRQPQHF. DNA of the CDR3: TGTGCCTGGAGTGAGGAGGGTCGCCAGCCCCAGCATTTT. This chain connects TRBV30 to TRBJ1-5; D ambiguous. Germline lookup yields CDR1 GTSNPN and CDR2 SVGIG (reference sequence). Trimming removed 1 base at V and 7 bases at J, with 11 bases between. This CDR3 comprises 13 residues.

The chain couples TRBV11-3 to TRBJ2-1; 11 bases are shared with TRBD2. This CDR3 contains 18 residues. Germline-derived CDR1 and CDR2 are SGHNT and YENEEA. Trimming at V came to 3 bases and at J to 0 bases, leaving 7 bases not matched to a gene. The CDR3 sequence: CASSFPLLAGVSYNEQFF. The CDR3 DNA follows: TGTGCCAGCAGCTTCCCTTTACTAGCGGGAGTCTCCTACAATGAGCAGTTCTTC. Based on the CDR3 plus reference TRBV11-3 and TRBJ2-1, the full variable domain is EAGVVQSPRYKIIEKKQPVAFWCNPISGHNTLYWYLQNLGQGPELLIRYENEEAVDDSQLPKDRFSAERLKGVDSTLKIQPAELGDSAVYLCASSFPLLAGVSYNEQFFGPGTRLTVL.

The V call is TRBV19, the J call TRBJ1-2, with D unclear. V dropped 3 bases and J dropped 8 bases, with 13 bases sitting between them. The CDR3 is made up of 13 amino acids. In germline, CDR1 is LNHDA, CDR2 SQIVND (reference sequence). The chain's CDR3 is CASSISSDRGYTF. CDR3 coding DNA: TGTGCCAGTAGTATCTCGTCGGACCGGGGCTACACCTTC. Based on the CDR3 plus reference TRBV19 and TRBJ1-2, the full variable domain is DGGITQSPKYLFRKEGQNVTLSCEQNLNHDAMYWYRQDPGQGLRLIYYSQIVNDFQKGDIAEGYSVSREKKESFPLTVTSAQKNPTAFYLCASSISSDRGYTFGSGTRLTVV.

The chain employs TRBV6-5 and TRBJ1-3; D is perhaps TRBD1 (6 bases). With 7 bases removed from V and 4 bases from J, the gap between germline ends came to 14 bases. Germline V CDR1 and CDR2: MNHEY, SVGAGI. This CDR3 has 14 amino acids. The CDR3 sequence is CASMAGAIGNTIYF. The CDR3, as DNA: TGTGCCAGCATGGCAGGGGCAATCGGAAACACCATATATTTT.

The chain recombines TRBV5-6 with TRBJ2-3, with D tentatively TRBD1 or TRBD2 (6 bases each). Trimming shortened V by 5 bases and J by 3 bases, and 13 bases separated the two germline ends. This CDR3 has 14 residues. Germline lookup yields CDR1 SGHDT and CDR2 YYEEEE. The CDR3 sequence: CASRRRGRTDTQYF. DNA of the CDR3: TGTGCCAGCAGACGCCGGGGGCGAACAGATACGCAGTATTTT. The variable domain in full, completed from reference TRBV5-6 and TRBJ2-3, reads DAGVTQSPTHLIKTRGQQVTLRCSPKSGHDTVSWYQQALGQGPQFIFQYYEEEERQRGNFPDRFSGHQFPNYSSELNVNALLLGDSALYLCASRRRGRTDTQYFGPGTRLTVL.

The V and J genes are TRBV5-4 and TRBJ2-1, with TRBD2 identical over 10 bases. The CDR3 covers 17 residues. Looked up from germline, CDR1 is SGHNT and CDR2 is YYREEE (reference sequence). Unmatched junction bases numbered 12, after V lost 4 bases and J lost 5 bases. The CDR3 DNA is TGTGCCAGCAGCCCAGGAGCGGGAGGGCCTCTTAACAATGAGCAGTTCTTC. Translating it yields CASSPGAGGPLNNEQFF.

J is TRBJ2-7 and V is TRBV18; D is unresolved. The CDR3 loop spans 12 amino acids. Per germline, CDR1 KGHSH and CDR2 LQKENI. The V and J ends lost 3 bases and 2 bases respectively, with 5 bases between them. The CDR3 DNA reads TGTGCCAGCTCACCTCAGGCCTACGAGCAGTACTTC. This gives the protein CASSPQAYEQYF. The variable domain in full, completed from reference TRBV18 and TRBJ2-7, reads NAGVMQNPRHLVRRRGQEARLRCSPMKGHSHVYWYRQLPEEGLKFMVYLQKENIIDESGMPKERFSAEFPKEGPSILRIQQVVRGDSAAYFCASSPQAYEQYFGPGTRLTVT.

The genes are TRBV19 and TRBJ1-2, with unresolved D. Germline V gives CDR1 LNHDA, CDR2 SQIVND (reference sequence). V was clipped by 6 bases and J by 4 bases, with 9 bases between them. The CDR3 length is 12 residues. This chain's CDR3 is CASREGLYGYTF. CDR3 coding DNA: TGTGCCAGTAGGGAGGGTCTCTATGGCTACACCTTC.

The rearrangement joins TRBV5-1 to TRBJ2-3; D gene ambiguous. In germline, CDR1 is SGHRS, CDR2 YFSETQ. There are 17 residues in the CDR3. The V end lost 0 bases, the J end lost 0 bases, and 14 bases lay between the germline ends. CDR3 nucleotides: TGCGCCAGCAGCTTGGTTAATAGGTGGTCTAGCACAGATACGCAGTATTTT. It translates to CASSLVNRWSSTDTQYF.

A word on this clone: This same CDR3 is encoded by further DNA sequences in the sample. The V and J genes are TRBV9 and TRBJ1-1, with D unresolved. CDR1 is SGDLS, CDR2 YYNGEE, per germline. Trimming took 0 bases from V and 1 from J, leaving 4 bases between them. The CDR3 is made up of 13 amino acids. CDR3 in amino acids: CASSVAGNTEAFF. CDR3 DNA sequence: TGTGCCAGCAGCGTAGCAGGGAACACTGAAGCTTTCTTT.

The chain uses TRBV14 and TRBJ1-2; perhaps TRBD1 as D (5 bases). V was clipped by 3 bases and J by 2 bases, with 13 bases between them. Germline lookup yields CDR1 SGHDN and CDR2 FVKESK. There are 15 residues in the CDR3. The CDR3 here is CASSHVQGGNYGYTF. CDR3 bases: TGTGCCAGCAGCCACGTCCAGGGAGGGAACTATGGCTACACCTTC.

The J gene is TRBJ2-1, the V gene TRBV7-3; 11 bases are shared with TRBD2. The CDR3 length is 15 residues. Germline V lookup: CDR1 SGHTA, CDR2 FQGTGA. V lost 5 bases, J lost 7 bases, and 7 bases stayed unmatched. The CDR3 is CASSQQLAGDNEQFF. CDR3 nucleotides: TGTGCCAGCAGCCAACAACTAGCGGGGGATAATGAGCAGTTCTTC.

The rearrangement uses TRBV7-9 and TRBJ1-1; D perhaps matches TRBD1 (6 bases). V was shortened by 5 bases and J by 3 bases, with 13 bases between the two germline ends. Germline assignment: CDR1 SEHNR and CDR2 FQNEAQ (reference sequence). The CDR3 is made up of 14 amino acids. For the CDR3, the DNA is TGTGCCAGCAGCCCCACAGGGAAGGACACTGAAGCTTTCTTT. Protein product: CASSPTGKDTEAFF.

The J gene is TRBJ2-5, the V gene TRBV10-2; 10 nucleotides line up with TRBD2. This CDR3 has 15 residues. Germline assignment: CDR1 WSHSY and CDR2 SAAADI. V gave up 1 base and J gave up 4 bases; unmatched junction bases: 3. The CDR3 bases are TGCGCCAGCAGTGAGTGGAGCGGGAGGGGAGAGACCCAGTACTTC. Translating gives CASSEWSGRGETQYF.

The sample holds one count of this clone. The chain links TRBV18 to TRBJ1-4; 11 bases map to TRBD1. Germline V CDR1 and CDR2: KGHSH, LQKENI. V lost 4 bases and J lost 5; bases outside the gene matches: 3. The CDR3 runs to 15 residues. DNA of the CDR3: TGTGCCAGCTCACAACGGGACAGGGGGAATGAAAAACTGTTTTTT. Residues: CASSQRDRGNEKLFF.

This clone was found once. V and J are TRBV5-1 and TRBJ2-4; no firm D call. Trimming cost V 3 bases and J 8 bases, with 9 bases left between them. CDR1 and CDR2 (germline): SGHRS, YFSETQ. This CDR3 spans 12 amino acids. The CDR3 loop reads CASSSRGDIQYF. CDR3 bases: TGCGCCAGCAGCTCAAGAGGTGACATTCAGTACTTC.

The gene calls are TRBV5-5 and TRBJ2-1; D uncertain. From germline, CDR1 is SGHKS and CDR2 YYEKEE (reference sequence). The CDR3 contains 16 residues. Trimming pared 0 bases from V and 0 bases from J, leaving 10 bases between. The CDR3 loop reads CASSLGHISSYNEQFF. Here the CDR3 DNA reads TGTGCCAGCAGCTTGGGACACATCAGCTCCTACAATGAGCAGTTCTTC.

The chain carries TRBV15 and TRBJ2-7, with a possible D match to TRBD1 (5 bases). Germline CDR1 reads LNHNV; CDR2 reads YYDKDF (reference sequence). Trimming pared 4 bases from V and 0 bases from J, leaving 16 bases between. This CDR3 has 16 amino acids. CDR3 nucleotide sequence: TGTGCCACCAGCAAGGATAGTGGACACAACTCCTACGAGCAGTACTTC. Amino acid sequence: CATSKDSGHNSYEQYF.

This clone was counted once. CDR3 loop: CASSPDREQYF. For the CDR3, the DNA is TGTGCCAGCTCACCAGACCGCGAGCAGTACTTC. The gene calls are TRBV18 and TRBJ2-7, with no clear D. V was trimmed by 2 bases and J by 6 bases, leaving 5 bases between them. CDR1 and CDR2 (germline): KGHSH, LQKENI. The CDR3 runs to 11 residues.